The rows below give T cell receptor beta chains drawn from one sample of a study of T-cell memory formation after mild COVID-19. TCRdb re-called the 5' RACE reads through MiXCR, storing one row per CDR3 protein. The repertoire has 160,000 or so distinct CDR3 sequences, roughly a third of them found once; the top ten carry around 13%. Sequenced: PBMCs or a T cell subset sorted from them (not recorded which). These receptors came from an adult woman who had mild COVID-19 (a few samples of this study predate the infection). Cell type and time point are not known. Both conserved end residues are part of each CDR3. A D gene is named only where the DNA matches it firmly. Not every row has a clone size; where given, it reads once, few, many or a size class.

>TRBV7-2|TRBJ1-3|.|.
TGTGCCAGCAGCCCCGGCGGGTCGGAAAACACCATATATTTT
CASSPGGSENTIYF
>TRBV12-3/TRBV12-4|TRBJ1-1|.|.
.
CASSFGAGLGVTEAFF
>TRBV27|TRBJ2-1|many|.
TGTGCCAGCACCGCCCTGGCGACTCGTGGTGAGCAGTTCTTC
CASTALATRGEQFF
>TRBV30|TRBJ2-3|.|.
TGTGCCTGGAGTGTACGAGGAATTCGCACAGATACGCAGTATTTT
CAWSVRGIRTDTQYF
>TRBV5-5|TRBJ2-3|once|.
TGTGCCAGCAGCACATACCGGGGACCAAGCACAGATACGCAGTATTTT
CASSTYRGPSTDTQYF
>TRBV5-5|TRBJ1-5|.|.
TGTGCCAGCAGCTTGGTGGCCAGAGGCGATCAGCCCCAGCATTTT
CASSLVARGDQPQHF
>TRBV7-3|TRBJ1-2|.|.
TGTGCCAGCAGCCTACTTGGGGGTGCTGGCTACACCTTC
CASSLLGGAGYTF
>TRBV9|TRBJ1-1|few|TRBD1
TGTGCCAGCAGCGACGGACAGGGGGCATTCTTCGACACTGAAGCTTTCTTT
CASSDGQGAFFDTEAFF
>TRBV15|TRBJ2-7|few|.
TGTGCCACCAGCAGAGATCGTTGGGGATCAACCTACGAGCAGTACTTC
CATSRDRWGSTYEQYF
>TRBV12-3/TRBV12-4|TRBJ2-4|.|.
TGTGCCAGCAGTTTTCAAGGGACGGCGTCGATTCAGTACTTC
CASSFQGTASIQYF
>TRBV20-1|TRBJ1-2|few|.
TGCAGTGCTAGAGATTCGTCGGCAGGGGCTTTCCGGGACTATGGCTACACCTTC
CSARDSSAGAFRDYGYTF
>TRBV2|TRBJ1-2|.|.
TGTGCCAGCACTAAACAGGAAACAAAAAACTATGGCTACACCTTC
CASTKQETKNYGYTF
>TRBV29-1|TRBJ1-1|.|.
TGCAGCGTTCGAGAGAGGGGGGGGAACACTGAAGCTTTCTTT
CSVRERGGNTEAFF
>TRBV5-1|TRBJ1-4|.|TRBD1
TGCGCCAGCAGCGGCTCCGGGACAGAGTTTATGGGGGATGAAAAACTGTTTTTT
CASSGSGTEFMGDEKLFF
>TRBV7-2|TRBJ1-1|.|TRBD1
TGTGCCAGCAGCTTAGTAACCACAGGGGGCAGGGTGAACACTGAAGCTTTCTTT
CASSLVTTGGRVNTEAFF
>TRBV18|TRBJ2-5|.|.
TGTGCCAGCTCACCATCCATAGGGCAGCAAGAGACCCAGTACTTC
CASSPSIGQQETQYF